The present T cell receptor beta chain was sequenced within a study of cytotoxic CD8 clonotypes in ibrutinib-treated CLL. CDR1 is MNHEY and CDR2 is SVGAGI in the germline V gene. The V end lost 6 bases, the J end lost 5 bases, and 19 bases lay between the germline ends. The length of the CDR3 is 15 residues. Measured with immunoSEQ multiplex PCR; TCRdb has only the in-frame clones, and not every one. The sample has 200,000 to 250,000 clones, about four fifths seen once. The sample was PBMCs, taken after 12 months of ibrutinib treatment. The TCR comes from a human donor with chronic lymphocytic leukemia. J is TRBJ2-5 and V is TRBV6-5, with D unclear. The CDR3 coding sequence is TGTGCCAGCAGCCCCGGTGGCCGTACATGGGAGACCCAGTACTTC. Translation gives CASSPGGRTWETQYF.